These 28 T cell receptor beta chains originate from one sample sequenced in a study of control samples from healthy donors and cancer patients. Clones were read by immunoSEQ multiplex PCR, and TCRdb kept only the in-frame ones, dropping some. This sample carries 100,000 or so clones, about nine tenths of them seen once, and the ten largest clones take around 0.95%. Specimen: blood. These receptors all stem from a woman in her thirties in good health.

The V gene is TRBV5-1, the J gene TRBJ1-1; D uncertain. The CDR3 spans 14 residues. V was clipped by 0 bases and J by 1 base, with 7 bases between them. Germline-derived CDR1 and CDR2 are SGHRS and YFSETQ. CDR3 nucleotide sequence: TGCGCCAGCAGCTTGGACGGCTGGAACACTGAAGCTTTCTTT. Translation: CASSLDGWNTEAFF.

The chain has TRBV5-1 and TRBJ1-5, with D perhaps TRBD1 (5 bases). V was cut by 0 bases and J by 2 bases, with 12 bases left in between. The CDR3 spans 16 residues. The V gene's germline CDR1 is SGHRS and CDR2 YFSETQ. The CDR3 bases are TGCGCCAGCAGCTTGGAAGGCAGGGCTGGCAATCAGCCCCAGCATTTT. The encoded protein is CASSLEGRAGNQPQHF.

CDR3: CASSRDRAVNTEAFF. CDR3 coding DNA: TGTGCCAGCAGCCGCGACAGGGCCGTGAACACTGAAGCTTTCTTT. This chain links TRBV6-5 with TRBJ1-1; 7 nucleotides match TRBD1. Trimming at V came to 6 bases and at J to 0 bases, leaving 7 bases not matched to a gene. CDR1 and CDR2 from the germline V gene are MNHEY and SVGAGI. This CDR3 spans 15 amino acids.

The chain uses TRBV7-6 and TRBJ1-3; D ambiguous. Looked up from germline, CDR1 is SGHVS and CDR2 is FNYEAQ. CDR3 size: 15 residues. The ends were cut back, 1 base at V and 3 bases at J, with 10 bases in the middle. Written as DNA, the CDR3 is TGTGCCAGCAGCTTAGACGGGGTTGGTGGAAACACCATATATTTT. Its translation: CASSLDGVGGNTIYF.

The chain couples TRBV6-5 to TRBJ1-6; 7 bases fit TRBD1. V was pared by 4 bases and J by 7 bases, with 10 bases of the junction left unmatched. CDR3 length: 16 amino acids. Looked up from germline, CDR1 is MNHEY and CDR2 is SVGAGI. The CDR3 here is CASSSSHRGGNSPLHF. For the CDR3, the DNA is TGTGCCAGCAGTTCGTCACACAGGGGAGGAAATTCACCCCTCCACTTT.

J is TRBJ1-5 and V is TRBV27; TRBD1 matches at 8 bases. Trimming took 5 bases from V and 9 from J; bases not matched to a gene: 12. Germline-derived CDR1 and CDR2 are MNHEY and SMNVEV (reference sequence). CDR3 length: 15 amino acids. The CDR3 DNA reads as TGTGCCAGCAGTCCCTTCGACAGGGGAGGTTTGCCCCAGCATTTT. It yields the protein CASSPFDRGGLPQHF.

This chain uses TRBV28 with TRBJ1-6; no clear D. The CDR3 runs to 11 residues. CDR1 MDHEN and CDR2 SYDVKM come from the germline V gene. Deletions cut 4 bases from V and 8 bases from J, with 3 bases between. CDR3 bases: TGTGCCAGCAGTTATGATTCACCCCTCCACTTT. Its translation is CASSYDSPLHF. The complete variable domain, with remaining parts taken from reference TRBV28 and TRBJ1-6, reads DVKVTQSSRYLVKRTGEKVFLECVQDMDHENMFWYRQDPGLGLRLIYFSYDVKMKEKGDIPEGYSVSREKKERFSLILESASTNQTSMYLCASSYDSPLHFGNGTRLTVT.

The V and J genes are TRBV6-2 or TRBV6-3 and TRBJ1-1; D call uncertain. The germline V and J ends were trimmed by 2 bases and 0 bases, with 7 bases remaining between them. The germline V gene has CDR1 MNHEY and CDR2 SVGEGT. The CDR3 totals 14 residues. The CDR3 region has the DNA TGTGCCAGCAGTTACCTGCTCATGAACACTGAAGCTTTCTTT. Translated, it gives CASSYLLMNTEAFF.

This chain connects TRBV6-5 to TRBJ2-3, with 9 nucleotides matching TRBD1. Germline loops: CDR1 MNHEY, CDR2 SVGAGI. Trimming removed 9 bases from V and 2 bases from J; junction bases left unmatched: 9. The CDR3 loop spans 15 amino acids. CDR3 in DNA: TGTGCCAGTGGTCCGGGACAGGGCGCCACAGATACGCAGTATTTT. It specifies CASGPGQGATDTQYF.

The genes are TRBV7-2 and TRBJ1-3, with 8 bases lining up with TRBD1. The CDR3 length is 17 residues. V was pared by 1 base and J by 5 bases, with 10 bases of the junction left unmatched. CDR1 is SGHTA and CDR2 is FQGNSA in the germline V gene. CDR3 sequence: CASSLEGSQGARNTIYF. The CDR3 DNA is TGTGCCAGCAGCTTAGAGGGGTCCCAGGGGGCGAGAAACACCATATATTTT.

The DNA for the CDR3 is TGCGCCAGCAGCCGGACAGGGAGTGATGGAAACACCATATATTTT. It codes for CASSRTGSDGNTIYF. The chain couples TRBV4-1 to TRBJ1-3; 8 positions agree with TRBD1. Germline V gene lookup returns CDR1 MGHRA and CDR2 YSYEKL. This CDR3 contains 15 residues. The J segment lost 3 bases and the V segment lost 4 bases, leaving 5 bases of the junction unmatched.

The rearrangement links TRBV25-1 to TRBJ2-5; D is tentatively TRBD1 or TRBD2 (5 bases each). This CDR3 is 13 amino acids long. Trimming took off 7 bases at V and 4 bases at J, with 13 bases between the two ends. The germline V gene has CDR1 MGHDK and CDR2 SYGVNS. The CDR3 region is CASMGVGGETQYF. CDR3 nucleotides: TGTGCCAGCATGGGGGTAGGAGGAGAGACCCAGTACTTC.

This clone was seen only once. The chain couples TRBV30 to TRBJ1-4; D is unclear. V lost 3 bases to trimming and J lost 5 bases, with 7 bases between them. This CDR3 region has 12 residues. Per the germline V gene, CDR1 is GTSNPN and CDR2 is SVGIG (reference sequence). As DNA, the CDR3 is TGTGCCTGGAGACAGCTAAATGAAAAACTGTTTTTT. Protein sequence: CAWRQLNEKLFF.

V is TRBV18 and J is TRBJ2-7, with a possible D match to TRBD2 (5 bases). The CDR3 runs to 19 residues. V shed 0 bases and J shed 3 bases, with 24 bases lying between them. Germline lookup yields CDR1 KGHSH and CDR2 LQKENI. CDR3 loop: CASSPPVNGKGLILYEQYF. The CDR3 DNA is TGTGCCAGCTCACCACCGGTTAACGGGAAGGGTTTGATCCTCTACGAGCAGTACTTC.

The DNA of the CDR3 is TGCGCCAGCAGCCCGAGCCGGGACAGCTATGGCTACACCTTC. It is translated as CASSPSRDSYGYTF. V gene TRBV5-1 combines with J gene TRBJ1-2; 7 bases are shared with TRBD1. Trimming cost V 4 bases and J 4 bases; bases outside gene matches: 7. Germline lookup yields CDR1 SGHRS and CDR2 YFSETQ. The CDR3 has 14 amino acids.

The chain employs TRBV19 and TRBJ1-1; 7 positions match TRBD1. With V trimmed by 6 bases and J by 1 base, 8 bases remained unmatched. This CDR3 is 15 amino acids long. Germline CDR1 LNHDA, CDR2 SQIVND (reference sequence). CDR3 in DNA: TGTGCCAGTAGAAGGGACAGATACGGGAACACTGAAGCTTTCTTT. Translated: CASRRDRYGNTEAFF.

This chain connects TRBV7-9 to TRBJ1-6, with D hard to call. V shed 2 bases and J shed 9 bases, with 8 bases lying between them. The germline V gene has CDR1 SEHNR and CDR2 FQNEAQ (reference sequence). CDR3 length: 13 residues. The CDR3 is CASSLKPSSPLHF. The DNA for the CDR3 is TGTGCCAGCAGCTTAAAGCCATCTTCACCCCTCCACTTT.

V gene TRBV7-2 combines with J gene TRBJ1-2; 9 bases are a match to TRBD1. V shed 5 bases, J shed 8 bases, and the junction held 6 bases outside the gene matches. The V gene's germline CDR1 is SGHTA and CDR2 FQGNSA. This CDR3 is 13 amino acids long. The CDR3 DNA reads TGTGCCAGCAGCCGGGACAGGGTATACGGCTACACCTTC. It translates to CASSRDRVYGYTF.

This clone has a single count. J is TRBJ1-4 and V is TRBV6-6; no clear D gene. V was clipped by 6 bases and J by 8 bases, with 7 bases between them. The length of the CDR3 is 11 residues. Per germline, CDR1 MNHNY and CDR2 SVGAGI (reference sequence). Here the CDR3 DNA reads TGTGCCAGCAGGGGTGGGGAAAAACTGTTTTTT. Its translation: CASRGGEKLFF.

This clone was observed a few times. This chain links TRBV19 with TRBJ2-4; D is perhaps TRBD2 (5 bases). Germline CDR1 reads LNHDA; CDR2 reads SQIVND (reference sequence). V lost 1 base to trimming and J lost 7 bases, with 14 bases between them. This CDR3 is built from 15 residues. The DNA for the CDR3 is TGTGCCAGTAGTATAGGGTACGGGCCGGGGAACATTCAGTACTTC. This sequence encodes CASSIGYGPGNIQYF. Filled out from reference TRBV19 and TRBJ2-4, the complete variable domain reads DGGITQSPKYLFRKEGQNVTLSCEQNLNHDAMYWYRQDPGQGLRLIYYSQIVNDFQKGDIAEGYSVSREKKESFPLTVTSAQKNPTAFYLCASSIGYGPGNIQYFGAGTRLSVL.

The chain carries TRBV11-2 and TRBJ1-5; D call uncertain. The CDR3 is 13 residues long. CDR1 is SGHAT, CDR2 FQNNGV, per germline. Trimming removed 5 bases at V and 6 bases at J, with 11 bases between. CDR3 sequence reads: CASSRVEGQPQHF. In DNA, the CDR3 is TGTGCCAGCAGCCGCGTGGAGGGTCAGCCCCAGCATTTT.

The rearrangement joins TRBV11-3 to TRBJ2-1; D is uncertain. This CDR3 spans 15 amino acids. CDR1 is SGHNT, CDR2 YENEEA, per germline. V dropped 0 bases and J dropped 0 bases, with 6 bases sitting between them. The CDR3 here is CASSLDSLSYNEQFF. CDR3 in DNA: TGTGCCAGCAGCTTAGACAGCCTCTCCTACAATGAGCAGTTCTTC. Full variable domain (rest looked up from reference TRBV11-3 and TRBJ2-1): EAGVVQSPRYKIIEKKQPVAFWCNPISGHNTLYWYLQNLGQGPELLIRYENEEAVDDSQLPKDRFSAERLKGVDSTLKIQPAELGDSAVYLCASSLDSLSYNEQFFGPGTRLTVL.

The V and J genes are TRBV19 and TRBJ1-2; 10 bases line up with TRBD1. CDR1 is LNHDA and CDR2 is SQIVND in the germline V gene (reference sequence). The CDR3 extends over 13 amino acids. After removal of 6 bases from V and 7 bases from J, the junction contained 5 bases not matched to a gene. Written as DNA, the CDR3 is TGTGCCAGTAGGTGGACAGGGGGTGGTGGCTACACCTTC. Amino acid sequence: CASRWTGGGGYTF.

The CDR3 is CASGGFSGNTIYF. The CDR3 DNA reads TGTGCCAGCGGGGGGTTCTCTGGAAACACCATATATTTT. The chain links TRBV19 to TRBJ1-3, with a weak D call TRBD1 (5 bases). The CDR3 has 13 amino acids. V dropped 9 bases and J dropped 0 bases, with 9 bases sitting between them. Germline V gene data show CDR1 as LNHDA and CDR2 as SQIVND (reference sequence).

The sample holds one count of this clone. CDR3 residues: CASSESTSYSYEQYF. The CDR3 nucleotides read TGCGCCAGCAGCGAAAGTACTAGCTACTCCTACGAGCAGTACTTC. The chain recombines TRBV4-1 with TRBJ2-7; possible D gene TRBD2, 6 bases. V shed 5 bases and J shed 0 bases, with 14 bases lying between them. The CDR3 loop spans 15 amino acids. In germline, CDR1 is MGHRA, CDR2 YSYEKL.

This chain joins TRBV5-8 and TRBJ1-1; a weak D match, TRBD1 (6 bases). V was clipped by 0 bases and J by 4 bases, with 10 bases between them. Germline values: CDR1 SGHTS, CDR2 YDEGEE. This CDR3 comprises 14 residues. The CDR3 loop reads CASSLEGGLTEAFF. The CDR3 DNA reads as TGTGCCAGCAGCTTGGAGGGGGGGCTCACTGAAGCTTTCTTT.

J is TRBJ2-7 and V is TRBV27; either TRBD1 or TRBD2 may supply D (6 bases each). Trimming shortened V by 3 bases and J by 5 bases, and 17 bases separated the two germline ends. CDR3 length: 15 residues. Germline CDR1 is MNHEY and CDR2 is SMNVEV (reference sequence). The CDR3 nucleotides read TGTGCCAGCAGTTTCGAGGGGGGAGTTCGCGACGAGCAGTACTTC. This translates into CASSFEGGVRDEQYF.

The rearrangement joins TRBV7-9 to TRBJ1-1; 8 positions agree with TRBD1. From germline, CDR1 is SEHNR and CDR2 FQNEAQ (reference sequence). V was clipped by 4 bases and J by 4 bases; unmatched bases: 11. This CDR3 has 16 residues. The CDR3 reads CASSSWGRGHGTEAFF. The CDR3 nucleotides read TGTGCCAGCAGCTCATGGGGCAGGGGGCATGGCACTGAAGCTTTCTTT.